The 18 T cell receptor beta chains below were found in one sample sequenced in a study of blood T cell repertoires in COVID-19. The assay was immunoSEQ multiplex PCR, and TCRdb's table has in-frame clones only and misses some. The sample lists 120,000 or so clones, around 81% seen once, with 3.8% in the top ten. The specimen was peripheral blood. The receptors were gathered from a woman between 45 and 60 years old with acute or convalescent COVID-19.

The rearrangement uses TRBV7-9 and TRBJ1-3; D is undetermined. The germline CDR1 and CDR2 sequences are SEHNR and FQNEAQ (reference sequence). With 5 bases removed from V and 0 bases from J, the gap between germline ends came to 14 bases. The CDR3 sequence is 16 residues long. DNA of the CDR3: TGTGCCAGCAGCACGAGGACGGGGAGCTCTGGAAACACCATATATTTT. Translated: CASSTRTGSSGNTIYF. The variable domain in full, with the rest retrieved from reference TRBV7-9 and TRBJ1-3, is DTGVSQNPRHKITKRGQNVTFRCDPISEHNRLYWYRQTLGQGPEFLTYFQNEAQLEKSRLLSDRFSAERPKGSFSTLEIQRTEQGDSAMYLCASSTRTGSSGNTIYFGEGSWLTVV.

The chain combines TRBV3-1 (or the pseudogene TRBV3-2) with TRBJ2-5; D remains ambiguous. The CDR3 is 14 residues long. Germline assignment: CDR1 LGHDT and CDR2 YNNKEL (reference sequence). V shed 1 base and J shed 2 bases, with 8 bases lying between them. CDR3 nucleotides: TGTGCCAGCAGCCAAGGTAGCCCTCAAGAGACCCAGTACTTC. Its protein product is CASSQGSPQETQYF.

The CDR3 region is CASSTHAGSSANYGYTF. DNA for the CDR3: TGTGCCAGTAGTACACATGCTGGCAGTTCAGCTAACTATGGCTACACCTTC. The J gene is TRBJ1-2, the V gene TRBV19; the D is unclear. The CDR3 is 17 amino acids. Germline V lookup: CDR1 LNHDA, CDR2 SQIVND (reference sequence). Trimming took 4 bases from V and 0 from J, leaving 18 bases between them.

This rearrangement joins TRBV5-6 to TRBJ1-6; the match to TRBD1 covers 8 bases. Germline V gene data show CDR1 as SGHDT and CDR2 as YYEEEE. This CDR3 contains 14 residues. V lost 3 bases and J lost 10; bases outside the gene matches: 6. The CDR3 DNA sequence: TGTGCCAGCAGCTCAAGGACAGGGAGCTCACCCCTCCACTTT. It yields the protein CASSSRTGSSPLHF.

J is TRBJ2-1 and V is TRBV7-3, with 9 bases that match TRBD2. The CDR3 is made up of 18 amino acids. Germline trimming cut 5 bases from V and 10 bases from J; bases unmatched to any gene: 21. Germline V gene sequence: CDR1 SGHTA, CDR2 FQGTGA. CDR3 loop: CASSVLRRGLAGPEEQFF. The CDR3 DNA reads as TGTGCCAGCAGCGTCCTCCGACGGGGTCTAGCGGGGCCAGAAGAGCAGTTCTTC.

This clone was seen only a few times. This chain links TRBV9 with TRBJ2-7; D remains unclear. Trimming removed 5 bases from V and 6 bases from J, with 12 bases in between. In germline, CDR1 is SGDLS, CDR2 YYNGEE. The CDR3 is 12 residues long. DNA of the CDR3: TGTGCCAGCAGGTCGGATCTAGGCGAGCAGTACTTC. It translates to CASRSDLGEQYF. Looking up the rest from reference TRBV9 and TRBJ2-7 gives the full variable domain: DSGVTQTPKHLITATGQRVTLRCSPRSGDLSVYWYQQSLDQGLQFLIQYYNGEERAKGNILERFSAQQFPDLHSELNLSSLELGDSALYFCASRSDLGEQYFGPGTRLTVT.

V gene TRBV28 combines with J gene TRBJ2-7, with TRBD2 matching 8 bases. This CDR3 is 13 amino acids long. The junction had 7 bases not matched to a gene; V was cut back by 6 bases and J by 6 bases. Per the germline V gene, CDR1 is MDHEN and CDR2 is SYDVKM. CDR3 loop: CASRWTSSLEQYF. The CDR3 coding sequence is TGTGCCAGCAGATGGACTAGCAGCCTCGAGCAGTACTTC.

The chain uses TRBV6-5 and TRBJ2-2; weak D call: TRBD1 (6 bases). This CDR3 has 13 amino acids. Germline assignment: CDR1 MNHEY and CDR2 SVGAGI. Trimming removed 5 bases from V and 6 bases from J, with 10 bases in between. The CDR3 reads CASSRTDSGELFF. The CDR3 DNA reads as TGTGCCAGCAGTCGGACAGACTCCGGGGAGCTGTTTTTT.

The chain joins TRBV3-1 (or the pseudogene TRBV3-2) to TRBJ1-2; D unclear. The CDR3 spans 14 residues. CDR1 and CDR2 (germline): LGHDT, YNNKEL (reference sequence). V was trimmed by 2 bases and J by 8 bases, leaving 15 bases between them. CDR3 sequence: CASSQKGGNRGYTF. The CDR3, as DNA: TGTGCCAGCAGCCAAAAGGGAGGGAACCGGGGCTACACCTTC.

This chain links TRBV6-1 with TRBJ2-3, with TRBD2 matching over 9 bases. From germline, CDR1 is MNHNS and CDR2 SASEGT. V was clipped by 0 bases and J by 4 bases; unmatched bases: 2. CDR3 length: 15 amino acids. For the CDR3, the DNA is TGTGCCAGCAGTGAAGCTGGCGGGGGGGCAGATACGCAGTATTTT. Amino acid sequence: CASSEAGGGADTQYF.

The rearrangement joins TRBV15 to TRBJ2-6, with D hard to call. From germline, CDR1 is LNHNV and CDR2 YYDKDF (reference sequence). V lost 5 bases and J 4 bases, leaving 9 bases between the germline ends. CDR3 length: 14 amino acids. CDR3 nucleotides: TGTGCCACCAGCCATCGGAGCGGGGCCAACGTCCTGACTTTC. Residues: CATSHRSGANVLTF. Filled out from reference TRBV15 and TRBJ2-6, the complete variable domain reads DAMVIQNPRYQVTQFGKPVTLSCSQTLNHNVMYWYQQKSSQAPKLLFHYYDKDFNNEADTPDNFQSRRPNTSFCFLDIRSPGLGDTAMYLCATSHRSGANVLTFGAGSRLTVL.

This chain uses TRBV29-1 with TRBJ2-5; 9 bases align to TRBD2. Germline V gene lookup returns CDR1 SQVTM and CDR2 ANQGSEA. This CDR3 spans 13 amino acids. The junction had 4 bases not matched to a gene; V was cut back by 7 bases and J by 1 base. CDR3 nucleotide sequence: TGCAGCGCCGTAGCGGGGGCCCAAGAGACCCAGTACTTC. Amino acids: CSAVAGAQETQYF. Full variable domain (missing parts from reference TRBV29-1 and TRBJ2-5): SAVISQKPSRDICQRGTSLTIQCQVDSQVTMMFWYRQQPGQSLTLIATANQGSEATYESGFVIDKFPISRPNLTFSTLTVSNMSPEDSSIYLCSAVAGAQETQYFGPGTRLLVL.

The chain's CDR3 is CASSQEMGQFSEKLFF. For the CDR3, the DNA is TGCGCCAGCAGCCAAGAAATGGGTCAGTTTAGCGAAAAACTGTTTTTT. V and J are TRBV4-1 and TRBJ1-4; D ambiguous. V gave up 0 bases and J gave up 8 bases, with 16 bases separating them. The CDR3 has 16 residues. CDR1 is MGHRA, CDR2 YSYEKL, per germline.

CDR3 bases: TGTGCCAGCATAGGGACAGGATGGGTCTGGGATGAGCAGTTCTTC. Its translation: CASIGTGWVWDEQFF. The chain has TRBV28 and TRBJ2-1; 8 bases match TRBD1. Germline CDR1 is MDHEN and CDR2 is SYDVKM. This CDR3 comprises 15 residues. Trimming took 7 bases from V and 8 from J; bases not matched to a gene: 13.

The V and J genes are TRBV11-3 and TRBJ2-2, with TRBD2 matching over 10 bases. The V segment lost 1 base and the J segment 4 bases; nucleotides outside the gene matches: 0. This CDR3 spans 15 amino acids. The germline CDR1 and CDR2 sequences are SGHNT and YENEEA. CDR3 sequence: CASSLASGSTGELFF. The CDR3 bases are TGTGCCAGCAGCTTAGCTAGCGGGAGCACCGGGGAGCTGTTTTTT.

The chain joins TRBV7-8 to TRBJ1-2; a weak D match, TRBD1 (5 bases). Between the trimmed V and J ends, which lost 0 bases and 4 bases, there was a span of 9 bases. The CDR3 is 14 amino acids. The germline CDR1 and CDR2 sequences are SGHVS and FQNEAQ. The CDR3 loop is CASSLAQGGYGYTF. The CDR3 DNA follows: TGTGCCAGCAGCTTAGCGCAGGGAGGCTATGGCTACACCTTC.

This clone has just a few counts. The chain carries TRBV27 and TRBJ1-2, with TRBD1 identical over 11 bases. Germline V gene sequence: CDR1 MNHEY, CDR2 SMNVEV (reference sequence). Trimming removed 4 bases from V and 6 bases from J; junction bases left unmatched: 1. The CDR3 has 13 residues. CDR3: CASSWTGGHGYTF. In DNA form, the CDR3 reads TGTGCCAGCAGTTGGACAGGGGGCCATGGCTACACCTTC.

The rearrangement links TRBV9 to TRBJ2-1; possible D gene TRBD2, 5 bases. V was trimmed by 4 bases and J by 12 bases, leaving 14 bases between them. The V gene's germline CDR1 is SGDLS and CDR2 YYNGEE. The CDR3 consists of 12 residues. CDR3 nucleotides: TGTGCCAGCAGCCCCACGGACGGAGGGCAGTTCTTC. As protein: CASSPTDGGQFF.